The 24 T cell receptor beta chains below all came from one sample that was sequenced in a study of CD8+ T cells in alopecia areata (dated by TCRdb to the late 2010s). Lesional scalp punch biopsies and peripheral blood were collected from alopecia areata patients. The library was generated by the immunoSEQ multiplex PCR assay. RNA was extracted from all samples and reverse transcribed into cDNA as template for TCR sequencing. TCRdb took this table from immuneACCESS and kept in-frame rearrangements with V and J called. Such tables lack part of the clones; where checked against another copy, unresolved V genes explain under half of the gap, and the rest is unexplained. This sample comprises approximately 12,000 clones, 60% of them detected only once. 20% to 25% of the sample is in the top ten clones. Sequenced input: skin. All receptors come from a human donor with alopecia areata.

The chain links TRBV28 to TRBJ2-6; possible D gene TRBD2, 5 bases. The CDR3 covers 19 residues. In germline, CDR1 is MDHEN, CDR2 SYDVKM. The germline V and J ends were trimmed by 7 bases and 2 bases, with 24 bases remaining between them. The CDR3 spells CASTVLAKGRVPGANVLTF. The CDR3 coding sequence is TGTGCCAGCACCGTTTTGGCGAAAGGGCGGGTGCCTGGGGCCAACGTCCTGACTTTC.

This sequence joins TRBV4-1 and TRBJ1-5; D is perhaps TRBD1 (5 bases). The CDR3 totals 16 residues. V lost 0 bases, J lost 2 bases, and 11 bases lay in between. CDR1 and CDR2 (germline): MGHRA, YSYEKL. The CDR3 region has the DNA TGCGCCAGCAGCCAAGATGGGGGGTTCGGCAATCAGCCCCAGCATTTT. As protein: CASSQDGGFGNQPQHF.

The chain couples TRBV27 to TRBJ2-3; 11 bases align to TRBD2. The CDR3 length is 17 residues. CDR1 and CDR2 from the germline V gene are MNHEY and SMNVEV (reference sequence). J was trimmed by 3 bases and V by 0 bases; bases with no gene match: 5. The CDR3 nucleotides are TGTGCCAGCAGTTTATCCTTAGCGGGAGGGCCAACAGATACGCAGTATTTT. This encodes CASSLSLAGGPTDTQYF.

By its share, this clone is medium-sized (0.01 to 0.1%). For the CDR3, the DNA is TGTGCCAGCAGCTTAGGCCGGGGGGCTCCCTACACTGAAGCTTTCTTT. Protein product: CASSLGRGAPYTEAFF. The J gene is TRBJ1-1, the V gene TRBV13; D may be TRBD1 (6 bases). Germline CDR1 PRHDT, CDR2 FYEKMQ (reference sequence). There are 16 residues in the CDR3. V was pared by 0 bases and J by 3 bases, with 14 bases between.

The CDR3 protein is CASSLAVGEVQFF. The CDR3 DNA is TGTGCCAGCAGCTTAGCGGTGGGCGAGGTCCAGTTCTTC. The rearrangement joins TRBV7-2 to TRBJ2-1; no clear D gene. CDR1 is SGHTA and CDR2 is FQGNSA in the germline V gene. With 0 bases removed from V and 13 bases from J, the gap between germline ends came to 13 bases. This CDR3 region has 13 residues.

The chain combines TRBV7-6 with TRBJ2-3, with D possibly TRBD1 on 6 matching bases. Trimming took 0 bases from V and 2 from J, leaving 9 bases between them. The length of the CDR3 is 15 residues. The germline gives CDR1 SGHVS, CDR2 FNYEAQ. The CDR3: CASSLAGQNTDTQYF. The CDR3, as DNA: TGTGCCAGCAGCTTAGCGGGACAAAACACAGATACGCAGTATTTT.

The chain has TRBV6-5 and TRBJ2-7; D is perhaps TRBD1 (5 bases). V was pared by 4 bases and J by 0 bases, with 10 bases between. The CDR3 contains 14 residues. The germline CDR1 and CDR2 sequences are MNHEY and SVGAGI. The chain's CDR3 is CASSSGIISYEQYF. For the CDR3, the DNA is TGTGCCAGCAGTTCAGGGATCATCTCCTACGAGCAGTACTTC.

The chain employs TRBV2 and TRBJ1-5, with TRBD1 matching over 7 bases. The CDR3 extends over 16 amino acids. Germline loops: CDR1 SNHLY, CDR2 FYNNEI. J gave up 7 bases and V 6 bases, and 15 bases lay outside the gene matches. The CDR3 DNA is TGTGCCAGCAGCGAATCGACAGGGTCGGGGAGGCAGCCCCAGCATTTT. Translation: CASSESTGSGRQPQHF. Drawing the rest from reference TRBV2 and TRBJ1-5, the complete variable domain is EPEVTQTPSHQVTQMGQEVILRCVPISNHLYFYWYRQILGQKVEFLVSFYNNEISEKSEIFDDQFSVERPDGSNFTLKIRSTKLEDSAMYFCASSESTGSGRQPQHFGDGTRLSIL.

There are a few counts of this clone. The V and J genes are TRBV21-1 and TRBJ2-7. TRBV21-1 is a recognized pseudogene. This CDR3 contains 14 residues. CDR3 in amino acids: CASSKVGQAYEQYF. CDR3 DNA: TGTGCCAGCAGCAAAGTAGGGCAGGCCTACGAGCAGTACTTC.

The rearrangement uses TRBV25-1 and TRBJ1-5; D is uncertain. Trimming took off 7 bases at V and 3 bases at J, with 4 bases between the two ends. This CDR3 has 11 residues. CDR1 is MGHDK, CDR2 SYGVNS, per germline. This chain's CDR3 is CASNPNQPQHF. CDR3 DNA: TGTGCCAGCAACCCCAATCAGCCCCAGCATTTT.

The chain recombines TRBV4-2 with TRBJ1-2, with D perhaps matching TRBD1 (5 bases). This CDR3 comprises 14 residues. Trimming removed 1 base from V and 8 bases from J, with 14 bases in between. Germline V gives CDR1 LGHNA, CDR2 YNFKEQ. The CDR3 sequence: CASSQVFKGQGYTF. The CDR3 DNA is TGTGCCAGCAGCCAAGTGTTTAAGGGGCAAGGCTACACCTTC.

This CDR3 is CASSDSPNSNKANYGYTF. CDR3 bases: TGTGCCAGCAGTGACTCCCCAAACAGCAACAAAGCTAACTATGGCTACACCTTC. The V gene is TRBV6-4, the J gene TRBJ1-2; D ambiguous. The CDR3 is made up of 18 amino acids. V lost 0 bases and J 0 bases, leaving 17 bases between the germline ends. Germline CDR1 MRHNA, CDR2 SNTAGT.

CDR3: CASSSAGGEETQYF. The CDR3 nucleotides read TGTGCCAGCAGCTCAGCGGGAGGCGAGGAGACCCAGTACTTC. The rearrangement joins TRBV11-2 to TRBJ2-5; 9 bases map to TRBD2. Germline V lookup: CDR1 SGHAT, CDR2 FQNNGV. The CDR3 loop spans 14 amino acids. Trimming took 4 bases from V and 5 from J; bases not matched to a gene: 5.

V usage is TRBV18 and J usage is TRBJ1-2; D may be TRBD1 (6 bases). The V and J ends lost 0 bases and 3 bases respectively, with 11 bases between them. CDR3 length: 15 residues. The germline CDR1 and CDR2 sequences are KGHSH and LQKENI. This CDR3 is CASSPPTGWDYGYTF. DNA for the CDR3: TGTGCCAGCTCACCACCGACAGGATGGGACTATGGCTACACCTTC.

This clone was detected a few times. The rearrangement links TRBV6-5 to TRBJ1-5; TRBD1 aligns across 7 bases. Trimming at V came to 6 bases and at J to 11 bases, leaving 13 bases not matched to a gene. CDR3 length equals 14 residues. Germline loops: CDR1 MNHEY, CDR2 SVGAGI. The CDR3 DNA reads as TGTGCCAGCAGGAGGTCCGGGACAGTAGGAGCCCAGCATTTT. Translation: CASRRSGTVGAQHF.

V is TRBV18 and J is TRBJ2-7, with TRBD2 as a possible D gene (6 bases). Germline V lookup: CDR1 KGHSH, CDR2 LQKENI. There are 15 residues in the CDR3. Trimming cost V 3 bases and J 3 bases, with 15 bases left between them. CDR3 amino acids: CASSPQDGGGYEQYF. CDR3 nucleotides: TGTGCCAGCTCACCGCAAGATGGGGGAGGCTACGAGCAGTACTTC. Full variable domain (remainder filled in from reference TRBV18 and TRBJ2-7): NAGVMQNPRHLVRRRGQEARLRCSPMKGHSHVYWYRQLPEEGLKFMVYLQKENIIDESGMPKERFSAEFPKEGPSILRIQQVVRGDSAAYFCASSPQDGGGYEQYFGPGTRLTVT.

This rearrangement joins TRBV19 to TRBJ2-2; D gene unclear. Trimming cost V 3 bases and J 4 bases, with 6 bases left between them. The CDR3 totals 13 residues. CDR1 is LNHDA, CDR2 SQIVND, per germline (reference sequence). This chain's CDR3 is CASSISITGELFF. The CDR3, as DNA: TGTGCCAGTAGTATTTCTATCACCGGGGAGCTGTTTTTT.

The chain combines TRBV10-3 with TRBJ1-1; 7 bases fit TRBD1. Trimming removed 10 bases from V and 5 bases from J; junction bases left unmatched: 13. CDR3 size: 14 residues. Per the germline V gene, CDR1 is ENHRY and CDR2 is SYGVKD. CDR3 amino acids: CATSQEGARTEAFF. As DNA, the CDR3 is TGTGCCACATCACAGGAGGGGGCGCGTACTGAAGCTTTCTTT.

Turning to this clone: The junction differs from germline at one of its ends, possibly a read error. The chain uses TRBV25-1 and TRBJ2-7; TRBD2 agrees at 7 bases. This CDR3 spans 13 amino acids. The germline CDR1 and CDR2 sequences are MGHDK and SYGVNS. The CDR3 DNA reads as TGTGTCAGCTCGCGGGAGTCGTCCTACGAGCAGTACTTC. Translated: CVSSRESSYEQYF.

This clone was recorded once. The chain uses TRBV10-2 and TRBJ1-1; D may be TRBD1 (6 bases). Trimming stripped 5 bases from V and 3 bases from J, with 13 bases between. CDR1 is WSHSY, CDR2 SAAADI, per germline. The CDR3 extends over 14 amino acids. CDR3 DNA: TGCGCCAGCAGTCGCCACCAGGGGTACACTGAAGCTTTCTTT. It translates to CASSRHQGYTEAFF.

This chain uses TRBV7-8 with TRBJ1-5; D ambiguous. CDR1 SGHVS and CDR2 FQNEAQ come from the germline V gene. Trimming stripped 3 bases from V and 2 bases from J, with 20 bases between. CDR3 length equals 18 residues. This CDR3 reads CASSLEFFGDSGNQPQHF. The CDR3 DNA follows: TGTGCCAGCAGCTTGGAATTTTTCGGAGATTCCGGCAATCAGCCCCAGCATTTT.

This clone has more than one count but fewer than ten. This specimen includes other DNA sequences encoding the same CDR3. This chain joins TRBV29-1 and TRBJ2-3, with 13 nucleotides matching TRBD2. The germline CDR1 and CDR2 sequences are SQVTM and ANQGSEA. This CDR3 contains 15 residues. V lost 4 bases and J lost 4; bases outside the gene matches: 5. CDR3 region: CSVGTSGSHSDTQYF. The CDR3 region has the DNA TGCAGCGTTGGGACTAGCGGGAGTCATTCAGATACGCAGTATTTT.

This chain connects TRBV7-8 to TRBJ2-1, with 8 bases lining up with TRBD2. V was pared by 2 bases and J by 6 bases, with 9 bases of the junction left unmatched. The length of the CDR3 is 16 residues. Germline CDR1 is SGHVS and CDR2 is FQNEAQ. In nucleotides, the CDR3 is TGTGCCAGCAGCTTAATTCGTAGCGGGACTTCCAATGAGCAGTTCTTC. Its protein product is CASSLIRSGTSNEQFF.

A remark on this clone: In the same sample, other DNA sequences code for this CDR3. CDR3 DNA sequence: TGCGCCAGCAGCCACCCGGGCCAACCGCAGTACTTC. Its translation: CASSHPGQPQYF. V usage is TRBV5-1 and J usage is TRBJ2-7; D is unresolved. Deletions cut 4 bases from V and 9 bases from J, with 14 bases between. This CDR3 spans 12 amino acids. The germline V gene has CDR1 SGHRS and CDR2 YFSETQ.